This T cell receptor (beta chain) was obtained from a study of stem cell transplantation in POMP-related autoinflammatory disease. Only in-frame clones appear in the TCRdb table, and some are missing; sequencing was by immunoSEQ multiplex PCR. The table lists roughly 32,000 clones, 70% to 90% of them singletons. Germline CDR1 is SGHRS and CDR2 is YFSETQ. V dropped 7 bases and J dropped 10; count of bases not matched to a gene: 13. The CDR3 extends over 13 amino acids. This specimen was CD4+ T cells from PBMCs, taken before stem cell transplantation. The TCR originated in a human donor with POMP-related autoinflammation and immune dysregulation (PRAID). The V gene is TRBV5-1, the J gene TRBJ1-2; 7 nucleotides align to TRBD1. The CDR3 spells CASGPGQSMAYTF. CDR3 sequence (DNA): TGCGCCAGCGGGCCGGGACAGAGTATGGCCTACACCTTC.